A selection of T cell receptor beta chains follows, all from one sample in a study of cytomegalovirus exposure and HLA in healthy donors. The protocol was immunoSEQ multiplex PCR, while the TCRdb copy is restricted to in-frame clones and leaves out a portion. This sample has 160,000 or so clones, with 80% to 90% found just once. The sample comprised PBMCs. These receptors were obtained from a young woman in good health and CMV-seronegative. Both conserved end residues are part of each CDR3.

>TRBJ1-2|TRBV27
CASSLQGGYGYTF
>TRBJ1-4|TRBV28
CASSRNRGKANEKLFF
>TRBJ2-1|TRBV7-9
CSSSSQTGLKEQFF
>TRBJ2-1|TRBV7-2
CASSLGPGNNEQFF
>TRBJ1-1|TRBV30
CAWSPGRWSTEAFF
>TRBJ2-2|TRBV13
CASSQRDAQGELFF
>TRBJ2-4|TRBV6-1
CASSEATGSFNYF
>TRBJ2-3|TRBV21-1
CASSARPGQGANTDTQYF
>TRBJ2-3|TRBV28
CASSSYYRLAGATDTQYF
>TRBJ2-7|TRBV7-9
CASSDRPDLEEGDEQYF
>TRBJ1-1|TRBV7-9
CASRPARRDSLRITEAFF
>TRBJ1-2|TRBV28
CASSLQGVYYGYTF
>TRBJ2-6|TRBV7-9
CSSSSWPDRVISGANVLTF
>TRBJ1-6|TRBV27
CASSSTALSSYNSPLHF
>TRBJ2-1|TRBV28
CASTNHRDIMRLAVYNEQFF
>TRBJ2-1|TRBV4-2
CASSLAGEDHEQFF
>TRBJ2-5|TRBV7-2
CASSQGLVETQYF
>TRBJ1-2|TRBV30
CAWSGGQGMYGYTF
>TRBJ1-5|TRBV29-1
CSVGPRGGQPQHF
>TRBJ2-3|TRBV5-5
CASSQERATQYF
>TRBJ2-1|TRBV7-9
CASSPRPIQGLGQFF
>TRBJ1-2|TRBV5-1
CASSLVAGANYGYTF
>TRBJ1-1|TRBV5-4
CASSLGGTTEAFF
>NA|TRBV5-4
CASSLEGGEQYF
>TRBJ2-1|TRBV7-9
CASSPVYNEQFF
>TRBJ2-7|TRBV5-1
CASSGGSHEQYF
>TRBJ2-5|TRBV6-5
CASWPSGGAETQYF
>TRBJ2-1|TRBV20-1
CSAFLRLEQFF
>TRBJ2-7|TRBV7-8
CASSLALWSSYEQYF
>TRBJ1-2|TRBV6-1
CASSQVGRTSYGYTF
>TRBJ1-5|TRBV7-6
CASSPNRGPLSNQPQHF
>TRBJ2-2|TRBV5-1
CASSPVTTNTGELFF
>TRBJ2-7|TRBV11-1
CASSFSGTGNEQYF
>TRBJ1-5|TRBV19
CASSKGEGNQPQHF
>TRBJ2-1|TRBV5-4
CASSKGGEGYNEQFF
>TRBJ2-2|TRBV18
CASSPYLVQGSTGELFF
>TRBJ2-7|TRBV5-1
CASSPGAGAQYF
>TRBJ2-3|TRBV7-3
CASSSGLASTDTQYF
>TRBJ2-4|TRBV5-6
CASSLSGAKNIQYF
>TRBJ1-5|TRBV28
CASSQLGTIHQPQHF
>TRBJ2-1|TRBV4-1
CASSQAGDSYNEQFF
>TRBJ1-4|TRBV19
CASSILEGTPNEKLFF
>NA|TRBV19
CASSISSGNYEQYF
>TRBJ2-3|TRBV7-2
CASSLDRYTDTQYF
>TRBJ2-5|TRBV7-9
CASSADRDEYF
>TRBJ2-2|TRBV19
CATLRDYDTGELFF
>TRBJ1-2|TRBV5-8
CASSLLHLRGLYGYTF
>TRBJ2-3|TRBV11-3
CASSNAPGGTDTQYF
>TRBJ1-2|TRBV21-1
CASSKPPGQGRKGYTF
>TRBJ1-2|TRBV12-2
CASRQPGQGGRDGYTF
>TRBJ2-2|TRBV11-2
CASSLAPRTAGELFF
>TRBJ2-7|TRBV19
CASSIGLASTYEQYF
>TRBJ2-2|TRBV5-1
CASRPVDRGRGWTGELFF